The TCR beta chain under discussion was sequenced for a study of T-cell reconstitution after alpha-beta-depleted transplantation in children. This clonotype showed up many times. A TCRbeta library incorporating unique molecular identifiers was prepared. MiXCR, applied by TCRdb to the PCR reads, yields one record per CDR3 protein. The sample shows 55,000 to 70,000 distinct CDR3 sequences, about a tenth of them seen only once. Germline V lookup: CDR1 SQVTM, CDR2 ANQGSEA. Trimming took 6 bases from V and 0 from J; bases not matched to a gene: 10. The CDR3 length is 16 residues. The chain uses TRBV29-1 and TRBJ2-2, with TRBD2 matching over 7 bases. The sequencing here drew on PBMCs, taken before TCRalphabeta/CD19-depleted stem cell transplant. The TCR originated in a boy between 10 and 17 years old with acute myeloid leukemia, due to receive a stem cell transplant. Written as DNA, the CDR3 is TGCAGCGTCGTAAAACCGGGACTATCGAACACCGGGGAGCTGTTTTTT. The encoded protein is CSVVKPGLSNTGELFF.